These T cell receptor beta chains were read from a single sample in a study of beta chain features in type 1 diabetes. The protocol was immunoSEQ multiplex PCR, while the TCRdb copy is restricted to in-frame clones and leaves out a portion. The profile shows around 100,000 clones, under 30% of them singletons. What was sequenced was central memory CD4+ T cells from blood. The source is a woman under 30 with type 1 diabetes. CDR3s include the opening cysteine and the closing phenylalanine or tryptophan. The D gene is left open where the match is weak. Clone size is given for some rows only: seen once, a few or many times, or a class if the clone is expanded.

V: TRBV2
length: 13
size: once
J: TRBJ1-1
D: -
CDR3: CASRTSGVLQAFF
DNA: TGTGCCAGCAGGACTTCGGGTGTTCTACAAGCTTTCTTT

V: TRBV27
length: 16
size: -
J: TRBJ2-2
D: -
CDR3: CASSPVGTLNTGELFF
DNA: TGTGCCAGCAGTCCCGTCGGGACTCTGAACACCGGGGAGCTGTTTTTT

V: TRBV2
length: 14
size: -
J: TRBJ1-1
D: TRBD1
CDR3: CASSAGGMNTEAFF
DNA: TGTGCCAGCAGCGCAGGGGGCATGAACACTGAAGCTTTCTTT

V: TRBV10-2
length: 13
size: -
J: TRBJ2-1
D: -
CDR3: CASTPTQGTEQFF
DNA: TGCGCCAGCACCCCTACCCAGGGCACTGAGCAGTTCTTC

V: TRBV9
length: 16
size: -
J: TRBJ2-1
D: TRBD2
CDR3: CASSVGTSGFYNEQFF
DNA: TGTGCCAGCAGCGTCGGGACTAGCGGGTTTTACAATGAGCAGTTCTTC

V: TRBV29-1
length: 14
size: few
J: TRBJ2-5
D: -
CDR3: CSVGSGSAGETQYF
DNA: TGCAGCGTTGGGTCAGGGTCGGCCGGGGAGACCCAGTACTTC

V: TRBV21-1
length: 16
size: -
J: TRBJ2-3
D: -
CDR3: CASSKGIMATADTQYF
DNA: TGTGCCAGCAGCAAAGGTATTATGGCGACAGCAGATACGCAGTATTTT

V: TRBV7-9
length: 13
size: few
J: TRBJ2-7
D: -
CDR3: CASSQMDGGEQYF
DNA: TGTGCCAGCAGCCAGATGGACGGGGGAGAGCAGTACTTC

V: TRBV5-6
length: 18
size: few
J: TRBJ2-1
D: TRBD2
CDR3: CASSFLLAGGPSYNEQFF
DNA: TGTGCCAGCAGCTTCTTACTAGCGGGAGGGCCTTCCTACAATGAGCAGTTCTTC

V: TRBV7-9
length: 13
size: -
J: TRBJ1-2
D: -
CDR3: CASSPLMVNGYTF
DNA: TGTGCCAGCAGCCCCCTAATGGTCAATGGCTACACCTTC

V: TRBV6-5
length: 14
size: -
J: TRBJ1-1
D: -
CDR3: CASTAAGGQKEAFF
DNA: TGTGCCAGCACGGCGGCCGGAGGGCAGAAAGAAGCTTTCTTT

V: TRBV7-8
length: 16
size: -
J: TRBJ2-7
D: TRBD1
CDR3: CASSRGIGQGGYEQYF
DNA: TGTGCCAGCAGCCGGGGTATCGGACAGGGTGGGTACGAGCAGTACTTC

V: TRBV6-6
length: 11
size: few
J: TRBJ1-4
D: TRBD1
CDR3: CASVGTGQGFF
DNA: TGTGCCAGCGTAGGGACAGGGCAGGGATTTTTT

V: TRBV7-2
length: 15
size: -
J: TRBJ2-1
D: TRBD1
CDR3: CASSFRQGTYNEQFF
DNA: TGTGCCAGCAGCTTTAGACAGGGTACCTACAATGAGCAGTTCTTC

V: TRBV7-2
length: 15
size: few
J: TRBJ1-2
D: TRBD1
CDR3: CASSLRDRAHYGYTF
DNA: TGTGCCAGCAGCTTGCGGGACAGGGCGCATTATGGCTACACCTTC

V: TRBV28
length: 12
size: -
J: TRBJ1-2
D: -
CDR3: CASSLSGYGYTF
DNA: TGTGCCAGCAGTCTTAGTGGCTATGGCTACACCTTC

V: TRBV7-2
length: 14
size: -
J: TRBJ2-5
D: -
CDR3: CASSDTVSQETQYF
DNA: TGTGCCAGCAGCGACACAGTTTCCCAAGAGACCCAGTACTTC

V: TRBV19
length: 15
size: -
J: TRBJ2-3
D: TRBD2
CDR3: CASSNRGGSTDTQYF
DNA: TGTGCCAGTAGTAACCGCGGGGGGAGCACAGATACGCAGTATTTT

V: TRBV6-6
length: 15
size: few
J: TRBJ1-3
D: -
CDR3: CASSSGLSSGNTIYF
DNA: TGTGCCAGCAGTTCTGGGCTTTCCTCTGGAAACACCATATATTTT

V: TRBV5-1
length: 15
size: -
J: TRBJ2-2
D: -
CDR3: CASSWGSLNTGELFF
DNA: TGCGCCAGCAGTTGGGGCAGTCTCAACACCGGGGAGCTGTTTTTT

V: TRBV28
length: 14
size: -
J: TRBJ2-5
D: TRBD2
CDR3: CASSPTSGQETQYF
DNA: TGTGCCAGCAGCCCGACTAGCGGGCAAGAGACCCAGTACTTC

V: TRBV27
length: 17
size: -
J: TRBJ2-3
D: TRBD2
CDR3: CASSPYLAGGITDTQYF
DNA: TGTGCCAGCAGTCCGTATCTAGCGGGAGGGATCACAGATACGCAGTATTTT

V: TRBV11-1
length: 15
size: few
J: TRBJ2-1
D: TRBD1
CDR3: CASSLEQGLYNEQFF
DNA: TGTGCCAGCAGCTTAGAACAGGGGCTCTACAATGAGCAGTTCTTC